This TCR beta chain appears in the sequencing data of a study of blood T cell repertoires in COVID-19 (dated by TCRdb to between 2020 and 2021). General notes on the study: Samples from collaborators originated in the United States, Italy and Spain and spanned both the acute and convalescent phases of COVID-19. Nearly every sample came with metadata listing a de-identified subject ID, COVID-19 status, age in years and sex. HLA class I and class II types, where available, came from metadata supplied by the sample provider rather than from assay-based typing. The dataset comprised deeply sampled blood TCRbeta repertoires from subjects exposed to, actively infected with, or recovered from COVID-19. The repertoires were made available in a free public database intended to serve as a resource for research on the immune response to SARS-CoV-2. The material from the prospective study consisted of cDNA or gDNA derived from T cells, B-cell-depleted T cells, or PBMCs. Samples came from the ongoing ImmuneRACE study (first 160 participants) plus 1,254 subjects from 6 global collaborators. Study-wide findings and limitations: The quantity of clinical and demographic metadata differed by source and by participant and was supplied without curation.

TCRbeta CDR3 regions were amplified from genomic DNA by means of the immunoSEQ Assay, a bias-controlled multiplex PCR. Under the source paper's analysis protocol: The number of nucleated cells in each sample was estimated by amplification of reference gene primers within the assay. Sequence reads were collapsed and filtered to measure the absolute abundance of every unique TCRbeta CDR3 rearrangement. For each sample, productive Simpson clonality was calculated as the square root of Simpson's diversity index over productive rearrangements. TCRdb provides this immuneACCESS table in a form limited to in-frame rearrangements. Some clones are lacking; in checked studies, under half of them reflect an unresolved V gene, and why the rest are absent is not known. V, J and clone size are those of that table, while D and trimming were read from the DNA. This sample comprises about 150,000 clones, over 80% of them detected only once. Around 0.91% of the sample lies in the top ten.

As to this clone: This clone's antigen is unknown. No much larger clone exists at a distance of one base, and base qualities are not known.

The collaborating institutions used their own protocols to collect whole blood in K2EDTA tubes. For TCRbeta analysis, collaborators shipped samples as frozen whole blood, isolated PBMCs, or DNA extracted from either of those sample types. This sequence was found in a woman in her forties or fifties with acute or convalescent COVID-19. Sequencing was performed on peripheral blood.

The CDR3 sequence is CASSPGGPGANVLTF. DNA sequence: TGCGCCAGCTCACCGGGGGGTCCCGGGGCCAACGTCCTGACTTTC. Recombination joined TRBV5-1 with TRBJ2-6; TRBD2 fits 7 bases in the junction. Measured from the cysteine to the phenylalanine, the CDR3 is 15 residues long. Just CDR3 DNA is preserved here, 45 bases in frame from base 1. V lost 7 bases and J lost 4 bases, and the count of bases not matched to a germline gene is 8. The CDR1 and CDR2 encoded by the germline V gene are SGHRS and YFSETQ. The CDR3, completed at both ends by the reference TRBV5-1 and TRBJ2-6 genes, gives the full variable domain KAGVTQTPRYLIKTRGQQVTLSCSPISGHRSVSWYQQTPGQGLQFLFEYFSETQRNKGNFPGRFSGRQFSNSRSEMNVSTLELGDSALYLCASSPGGPGANVLTFGAGSRLTVL.